The TCR beta chain under discussion was sequenced for a study of blood T cell repertoires in COVID-19. Whole-study context: Some COVID-19 samples were acute and others convalescent; all came from the United States, Italy and Spain.

Authors' analysis steps: For nucleated cells, counts were estimated from reference gene primer amplification. Assay: immunoSEQ multiplex PCR; the TCRdb copy retains only in-frame clones and omits some. D and trimming come from the DNA, and the V and J calls and clone size come from that table. The sample has roughly 100,000 clones; about nine tenths are singletons. J lost 4 bases, V lost 4 bases, and 14 bases had no gene match. The CDR3 has 17 residues. CDR1 and CDR2 from the germline V gene are SGHNT and YYREEE (reference sequence). The rearrangement uses TRBV5-4 and TRBJ2-7; 10 positions agree with TRBD2. Sequences were obtained from peripheral blood. The source is a woman older than 75 in a cohort sampled during active COVID-19. This CDR3 is CASSPHPPSGGAYEQYF. CDR3 in DNA: TGTGCCAGCAGCCCCCACCCCCCGAGCGGGGGGGCATACGAGCAGTACTTC.